These T cell receptor beta chains were read from a single sample in a study of immune evolution from preneoplasia to lung adenocarcinoma. Produced via immunoSEQ multiplex PCR; TCRdb's table is partial and in-frame only. In the table there are approximately 8,000 clones, 78% of which are singletons. The sequencing input was FFPE adjacent normal lung tissue. The receptors come from a person aged 70 to 85 with lung adenocarcinoma. The CDR3 runs from the conserved cysteine through the conserved F or W. The D gene is left open where the match is weak. Clone size is not always given. Where it is, it says once, few, many or a class for expanded clones.

d_gene: TRBD2; v_gene: TRBV19; abundance: -; j_gene: TRBJ2-2; CDR3nt: TGTGCCAGTAGTCCCTCTACTAGCGCCGGGGAGCTGTTTTTT; CDR3aa: CASSPSTSAGELFF
d_gene: -; v_gene: TRBV5-1; abundance: few; j_gene: TRBJ2-2; CDR3nt: TGCGCCAGCAGCTCACAAACGACGCACGGGGAGCTGTTTTTT; CDR3aa: CASSSQTTHGELFF
d_gene: -; v_gene: TRBV7-3; abundance: -; j_gene: TRBJ2-2; CDR3nt: TGTGCCAGCAGCTTAGGAACGGGGTTCGTCGGGGAGCTGTTTTTT; CDR3aa: CASSLGTGFVGELFF
d_gene: -; v_gene: TRBV5-1; abundance: -; j_gene: TRBJ2-7; CDR3nt: TGCGCCAGCAGCTCGACTGCAAGGGAGCAGTACTTC; CDR3aa: CASSSTAREQYF
d_gene: -; v_gene: TRBV5-1; abundance: -; j_gene: TRBJ2-1; CDR3nt: TGCGCCAGCAGCCGGGATGCTGAGCAGTTCTTC; CDR3aa: CASSRDAEQFF
d_gene: -; v_gene: TRBV20-1; abundance: -; j_gene: TRBJ1-1; CDR3nt: TGCAGTGCCTGGGAAGGGTTTACATCTTTCTTT; CDR3aa: CSAWEGFTSFF
d_gene: -; v_gene: TRBV6-6; abundance: -; j_gene: TRBJ1-1; CDR3nt: TGTGCCAGCCGAGGGGCGAACACTGAAGCTTTCTTT; CDR3aa: CASRGANTEAFF
d_gene: -; v_gene: TRBV4-1; abundance: -; j_gene: TRBJ2-1; CDR3nt: TGCGCCAGCAGCACGCCTTTGGTTTCCAATGAGCAGTTCTTC; CDR3aa: CASSTPLVSNEQFF
d_gene: TRBD1; v_gene: TRBV5-1; abundance: -; j_gene: TRBJ1-4; CDR3nt: TGCGCCAGCAGCGTAGCAGGGGGTGATGAAAAACTGCTTTTT; CDR3aa: CASSVAGGDEKLLF
d_gene: TRBD2; v_gene: TRBV6-6; abundance: -; j_gene: TRBJ2-7; CDR3nt: TGTGCCAGCAGTTCGGATAGCGGGGGAAGCTCCTACGAGCAGTACTTC; CDR3aa: CASSSDSGGSSYEQYF
d_gene: -; v_gene: TRBV5-4; abundance: -; j_gene: TRBJ2-5; CDR3nt: TGTGCCAGCAGCTTGGATGAGACCCAGTACTTC; CDR3aa: CASSLDETQYF
d_gene: TRBD1; v_gene: TRBV2; abundance: large; j_gene: TRBJ2-7; CDR3nt: TGTGCCAGTCTCGAACAGGGGCACCCCTCCTACGAGCAGTACTTC; CDR3aa: CASLEQGHPSYEQYF
d_gene: -; v_gene: TRBV30; abundance: -; j_gene: TRBJ1-1; CDR3nt: TGTGCCTGGGTGTTTAAGAACACTGAAGCTTTCTTT; CDR3aa: CAWVFKNTEAFF
d_gene: -; v_gene: TRBV28; abundance: few; j_gene: TRBJ1-2; CDR3nt: TGTGCCAGCACCCGGAGGGGCAGGGGCTCCGCTAACTATGGCTACACCTTC; CDR3aa: CASTRRGRGSANYGYTF
d_gene: -; v_gene: TRBV7-9; abundance: -; j_gene: TRBJ2-5; CDR3nt: TGTGCCAGCAGCTTATCCCCAGAGACCCAGTACTTC; CDR3aa: CASSLSPETQYF
d_gene: TRBD2; v_gene: TRBV7-3; abundance: once; j_gene: TRBJ2-1; CDR3nt: TGTGCCAGCAGTCCAAGCGGGAGCCCCTACAATGAGCAGTTCTTC; CDR3aa: CASSPSGSPYNEQFF
d_gene: -; v_gene: TRBV4-1; abundance: -; j_gene: TRBJ2-7; CDR3nt: TGCGCCAGCAGCCAAGTCGGTTGGAGCCGGAGCGAGCAGTACTTC; CDR3aa: CASSQVGWSRSEQYF
d_gene: -; v_gene: TRBV30; abundance: -; j_gene: TRBJ1-2; CDR3nt: TGTGCCTGGTCCACCCGGGGGCGCTTCTATGGCTACACCTTC; CDR3aa: CAWSTRGRFYGYTF
d_gene: -; v_gene: TRBV10-1; abundance: once; j_gene: TRBJ2-2; CDR3nt: TGCGCCAGCAGTGAGGATAGCGCCGGGGAGCTGTTTTTT; CDR3aa: CASSEDSAGELFF
d_gene: TRBD2; v_gene: TRBV5-4; abundance: once; j_gene: TRBJ2-7; CDR3nt: TGTGCCAGCAGCCCCGGGGGGATTAGCTCCTACGAGCAGTACTTC; CDR3aa: CASSPGGISSYEQYF
d_gene: TRBD1; v_gene: TRBV29-1; abundance: -; j_gene: TRBJ1-1; CDR3nt: TGCAGCGCCGCGGGGACAGTGAACACTGAAGCTTTCTTT; CDR3aa: CSAAGTVNTEAFF
d_gene: -; v_gene: TRBV28; abundance: -; j_gene: TRBJ2-6; CDR3nt: TGTGCCAGCAGTTTGGGCGGCTCTGGGGCCAACGTCCTGACTTTC; CDR3aa: CASSLGGSGANVLTF
d_gene: TRBD1; v_gene: TRBV11-2; abundance: -; j_gene: TRBJ2-1; CDR3nt: TGTGCCAGCAGCCGCGACAGGGGGCAAGGGGATGAGCAGTTCTTC; CDR3aa: CASSRDRGQGDEQFF
d_gene: TRBD2; v_gene: TRBV7-9; abundance: -; j_gene: TRBJ2-3; CDR3nt: TGTGCCAGCAGATCCACCGGGACTAGCGGGACTAGCACAGATACGCAGTATTTT; CDR3aa: CASRSTGTSGTSTDTQYF
d_gene: TRBD1; v_gene: TRBV2; abundance: -; j_gene: TRBJ1-1; CDR3nt: TGTGCCAGCAGGTATAGGACAGGGGCAGCTTTCTTT; CDR3aa: CASRYRTGAAFF
d_gene: TRBD1; v_gene: TRBV10-3; abundance: -; j_gene: TRBJ2-5; CDR3nt: TGTGCCATCAGTGGGACAGGCCACCAAGAGACCCAGTACTTC; CDR3aa: CAISGTGHQETQYF
d_gene: TRBD1; v_gene: TRBV11-2; abundance: -; j_gene: TRBJ2-5; CDR3nt: TGTGCCAGCAGCCCCTCCCCGGGGACAGGGGGCCAAGAGACCCAGTACTTC; CDR3aa: CASSPSPGTGGQETQYF
d_gene: TRBD2; v_gene: TRBV7-8; abundance: -; j_gene: TRBJ2-1; CDR3nt: TGTGCCAGCAGCCCAGGGTCCGGACTAGCGACTACCTTTCTGTTCTTC; CDR3aa: CASSPGSGLATTFLFF
d_gene: -; v_gene: TRBV5-6; abundance: -; j_gene: TRBJ1-1; CDR3nt: TGTGCCAGCAGCTTGAGGTGGTCCACTGAAGCTTTCTTT; CDR3aa: CASSLRWSTEAFF
d_gene: -; v_gene: TRBV7-9; abundance: few; j_gene: TRBJ1-1; CDR3nt: TGTGCCAGCAGCTTATCGGGGAACACTGAAGCTTTCTTT; CDR3aa: CASSLSGNTEAFF
d_gene: -; v_gene: TRBV28; abundance: few; j_gene: TRBJ1-6; CDR3nt: TGTGCCAGCAGCCTGTGGGTCGCACCCCTCCACTTT; CDR3aa: CASSLWVAPLHF
d_gene: -; v_gene: TRBV4-1; abundance: -; j_gene: TRBJ1-1; CDR3nt: TGCGCCAGCAGCCAGTTATTAGAAGGGGCAGCTTTCTTT; CDR3aa: CASSQLLEGAAFF
d_gene: -; v_gene: TRBV25-1; abundance: -; j_gene: TRBJ1-2; CDR3nt: TGTGCCAGCAGTGAATCGTGGTGGCAGGGAGATGGCTACACCTTC; CDR3aa: CASSESWWQGDGYTF
d_gene: -; v_gene: TRBV28; abundance: -; j_gene: TRBJ2-6; CDR3nt: TGTGCCAGCGGTCCCAGATCTGGGGCCAACGTCCTGACTTTC; CDR3aa: CASGPRSGANVLTF
d_gene: TRBD2; v_gene: TRBV2; abundance: -; j_gene: TRBJ2-7; CDR3nt: TGTGCCACCACCCCGGGGGGACTAGCGGGAACTTTATACGAGCAGTACTTC; CDR3aa: CATTPGGLAGTLYEQYF
d_gene: TRBD1; v_gene: TRBV5-4; abundance: -; j_gene: TRBJ1-2; CDR3nt: TGTGCCAGCAGCTTGGGTGACAGGGAAGGTTACACCTTC; CDR3aa: CASSLGDREGYTF
d_gene: -; v_gene: TRBV18; abundance: -; j_gene: TRBJ2-5; CDR3nt: TGTGCCAGCTCCATCACTAGGGATGAGACCCAGTACTTC; CDR3aa: CASSITRDETQYF
d_gene: -; v_gene: TRBV6-5; abundance: -; j_gene: TRBJ2-7; CDR3nt: TGTGCCAGCAGTGCGATAGCAGGGACCTACGAGCAGTACTTC; CDR3aa: CASSAIAGTYEQYF
d_gene: -; v_gene: TRBV27; abundance: -; j_gene: TRBJ1-2; CDR3nt: TGTGCCAGCAGTTTCGGGGGCAGTAACTATGGCTACACCTTC; CDR3aa: CASSFGGSNYGYTF
d_gene: -; v_gene: TRBV30; abundance: -; j_gene: TRBJ2-1; CDR3nt: TGTGCCTGGAGTCAGGGCTATTCAGCAGGGAACTACAATGAGCAGTTCTTC; CDR3aa: CAWSQGYSAGNYNEQFF
d_gene: -; v_gene: TRBV29-1; abundance: -; j_gene: TRBJ2-1; CDR3nt: TGCAGCGTTGGAGGGGGGGGCCCTAATGAGCAGTTCTTC; CDR3aa: CSVGGGGPNEQFF
d_gene: -; v_gene: TRBV7-8; abundance: -; j_gene: TRBJ2-4; CDR3nt: TGTGCCAGCAGCTTTCGGGGGCTAGGGAACATTCAGTACTTC; CDR3aa: CASSFRGLGNIQYF
d_gene: -; v_gene: TRBV6-1; abundance: -; j_gene: TRBJ1-6; CDR3nt: TGTGCCAGCAGTGAATTGCAGGGTCAAAATTCACCCCTCCACTTT; CDR3aa: CASSELQGQNSPLHF
d_gene: -; v_gene: TRBV6-1; abundance: -; j_gene: TRBJ1-5; CDR3nt: TGTGCCAGCAGTGACACCTCCGGCCCGGGCAATCAGCCCCAGCATTTT; CDR3aa: CASSDTSGPGNQPQHF
d_gene: -; v_gene: TRBV4-1; abundance: -; j_gene: TRBJ2-3; CDR3nt: TGCGCCAGCAGCCGTCTCGTCGGGTTCAGCACAGATACGCAGTATTTT; CDR3aa: CASSRLVGFSTDTQYF
d_gene: -; v_gene: TRBV19; abundance: few; j_gene: TRBJ2-6; CDR3nt: TGTGCCAGTAGCGTAACGGCCCGCTCTGGGGCCAACGTCCTGACTTTC; CDR3aa: CASSVTARSGANVLTF
d_gene: -; v_gene: TRBV14; abundance: -; j_gene: TRBJ1-2; CDR3nt: TGTGCCAGCAGCCAAGCAGGATATGGCTACACCTTC; CDR3aa: CASSQAGYGYTF
d_gene: TRBD2; v_gene: TRBV11-3; abundance: -; j_gene: TRBJ2-1; CDR3nt: TGTGCCAGCAGCTTAAAACCGACTAGCGGAGAGCAGTTCTTC; CDR3aa: CASSLKPTSGEQFF
d_gene: TRBD1; v_gene: TRBV7-3; abundance: -; j_gene: TRBJ2-1; CDR3nt: TGTGCCAGCAGCTTAGACAGGGGCTACAATGAGCAGTTCTTC; CDR3aa: CASSLDRGYNEQFF